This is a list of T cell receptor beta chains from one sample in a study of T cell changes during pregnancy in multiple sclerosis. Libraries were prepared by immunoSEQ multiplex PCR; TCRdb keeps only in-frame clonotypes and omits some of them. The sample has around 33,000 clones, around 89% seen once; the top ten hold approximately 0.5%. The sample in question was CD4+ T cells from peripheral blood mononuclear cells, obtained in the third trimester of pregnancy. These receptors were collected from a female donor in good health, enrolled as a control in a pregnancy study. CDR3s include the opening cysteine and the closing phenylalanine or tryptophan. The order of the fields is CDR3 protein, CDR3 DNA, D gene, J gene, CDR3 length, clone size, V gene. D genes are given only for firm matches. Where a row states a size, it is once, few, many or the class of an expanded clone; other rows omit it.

CDR3: CASSVVGGAEAFF
DNA: TGTGCCAGCAGCGTAGTTGGAGGCGCTGAAGCTTTCTTT
D: NA
J: TRBJ1-1
length: 13
size: NA
V: TRBV9

CDR3: CASSLWGGTGRNQPQHF
DNA: TGTGCCAGCAGTTTATGGGGAGGGACAGGGCGCAATCAGCCCCAGCATTTT
D: TRBD1
J: TRBJ1-5
length: 17
size: NA
V: TRBV28

CDR3: CASSFWTGTPYEQYF
DNA: TGTGCCAGCAGCTTCTGGACAGGGACTCCCTACGAGCAGTACTTC
D: TRBD1
J: TRBJ2-7
length: 15
size: NA
V: TRBV27

CDR3: CAWRPRDRNTEAFF
DNA: TGTGCCTGGAGACCCCGGGACAGGAACACTGAAGCTTTCTTT
D: TRBD1
J: TRBJ1-1
length: 14
size: NA
V: TRBV30

CDR3: CASSYELAGGETQYF
DNA: TGTGCCAGCAGTTACGAGTTAGCGGGAGGGGAGACCCAGTACTTC
D: TRBD2
J: TRBJ2-5
length: 15
size: NA
V: TRBV6-5

CDR3: CASGSGLAEAFF
DNA: TGTGCTAGTGGTTCGGGTCTCGCTGAAGCTTTCTTT
D: NA
J: TRBJ1-1
length: 12
size: NA
V: TRBV12-5

CDR3: CASSVGQYYEQYF
DNA: TGTGCCAGCAGTGTGGGACAGTACTACGAGCAGTACTTC
D: TRBD1
J: TRBJ2-7
length: 13
size: NA
V: TRBV25-1

CDR3: CASSSTKPGTGGEQYF
DNA: TGTGCCAGCAGTTCGACAAAACCCGGGACAGGGGGCGAGCAGTACTTC
D: TRBD1
J: TRBJ2-7
length: 16
size: NA
V: TRBV6-6

CDR3: CAITPNIRMDEQFF
DNA: TGTGCCATCACCCCAAATATCAGAATGGATGAGCAGTTCTTC
D: NA
J: TRBJ2-1
length: 14
size: NA
V: TRBV10-3

CDR3: CASSLRAGETDTQYF
DNA: TGTGCCAGCAGCCTGCGGGCGGGGGAGACAGATACGCAGTATTTT
D: TRBD2
J: TRBJ2-3
length: 15
size: few
V: TRBV2

CDR3: CASSRTGGDAYEQYF
DNA: TGTGCCAGCAGCCGCACGGGAGGGGACGCCTACGAGCAGTACTTC
D: TRBD2
J: TRBJ2-7
length: 15
size: few
V: TRBV7-9

CDR3: CSVWGGSYEQYF
DNA: TGCAGCGTCTGGGGGGGGAGCTACGAGCAGTACTTC
D: TRBD2
J: TRBJ2-7
length: 12
size: NA
V: TRBV29-1

CDR3: CASSQEGAAAVF
DNA: TGTGCCAGCAGCCAGGAGGGGGCAGCGGCGGTCTTC
D: NA
J: TRBJ2-1
length: 12
size: NA
V: TRBV28